This T cell receptor beta chain was sequenced during a study of T cells in Graves' hyperthyroidism and ophthalmopathy. TCR beta CDR3 regions were amplified from RNA transcripts. The HTBI set primed first-round TCR CDR3 RT-PCR. In TCRdb, the multiplex PCR reads were re-called with MiXCR into one record per CDR3 protein. The table lists hundreds of thousands of distinct CDR3 sequences, just over 35% of them singletons. CDR3 size: 13 residues. Germline assignment: CDR1 PRHDT and CDR2 FYEKMQ (reference sequence). With 6 bases clipped from V and 5 bases from J, the junction kept 6 bases outside the gene matches. This clonotype was detected many times.

This TCR came from a woman aged 40 to 50 with Graves' hyperthyroidism. Sequenced material: blood. The J gene is TRBJ1-2, the V gene TRBV13, with 7 bases aligning to TRBD1. This CDR3 reads CASRIGQVYGYTF. CDR3 in DNA: TGTGCCAGCAGGATAGGACAGGTTTATGGCTACACCTTC.